A single sample gave rise to the 20 T cell receptor beta chains below, sequenced in a study of T cells after yellow fever vaccination (dated by TCRdb to between 2018 and 2020). The method behind the library was 5' RACE. TCRdb records Illumina HiSeq 2500 as the sequencer. TCRdb reprocessing: public reads trimmed at Q25 with fastp, clones called with MiXCR, in-frame beta chains kept. Each CDR3 protein gets just one entry, which takes the most common genes and DNA from the rows behind it. This sample lists 400,000 or so distinct CDR3 sequences; 6.2% were detected once. The top ten constitute 15% of the sample. What the treatment or condition label conveys for this sample: live attenuated yellow fever vaccine strain. The material was PBMCs, obtained 5 days after the yellow fever booster vaccination. Receptors originate from a young man who received the YFV17D yellow fever vaccine.

Only a few counts were recorded for this clonotype. CDR3 bases: TGTGCCAGCAGCCCACCCGGGCGGGAGGTTTCCGAGACCCAGTACTTC. As protein: CASSPPGREVSETQYF. The chain is built from TRBV7-2 and TRBJ2-5; 8 nucleotides align to TRBD2. V was clipped by 5 bases and J by 5 bases; unmatched bases: 13. This CDR3 region has 16 residues. CDR1 and CDR2 (germline): SGHTA, FQGNSA.

This clonotype was seen repeatedly, ten times or more. The chain links TRBV27 to TRBJ2-7; 9 bases are shared with TRBD2. Germline trimming cut 3 bases from V and 3 bases from J; bases unmatched to any gene: 9. The germline gives CDR1 MNHEY, CDR2 SMNVEV (reference sequence). This CDR3 is built from 16 residues. CDR3 region: CASSFGASGNIYEQYF. For the CDR3, the DNA is TGTGCCAGCAGTTTCGGGGCTAGCGGGAACATCTACGAGCAGTACTTC.

This clonotype has at least ten counts. This may stem from a read error, because a much larger clone lies one nucleotide away. CDR3 DNA sequence: TGTGCCAGCACCTTGAGCTCCTACAATGAGCAGTTCTTC. This encodes CASTLSSYNEQFF. V and J are TRBV12-3 or TRBV12-4 and TRBJ2-1; no reliable D call. Trimming shortened V by 7 bases and J by 0 bases, and 7 bases separated the two germline ends. The CDR3 totals 13 residues.

The J gene is TRBJ2-7, the V gene TRBV28, with D perhaps given as TRBD1 or TRBD2 (5 bases each). The length of the CDR3 is 13 residues. CDR1 and CDR2 (germline): MDHEN, SYDVKM. Deletions cut 6 bases from V and 5 bases from J, with 14 bases between. The CDR3 DNA reads TGTGCCAGCAGAAAGGGGACGGTGGACGAGCAGTACTTC. This translates into CASRKGTVDEQYF.

V and J are TRBV12-3 or TRBV12-4 and TRBJ2-7; 10 positions agree with TRBD1. This CDR3 has 15 amino acids. Trimming cost V 6 bases and J 1 base; bases outside gene matches: 6. For the CDR3, the DNA is TGTGCCAGCAGCCATGAGGGACAGGGGTCCTACGAGCAGTACTTC. Its translation is CASSHEGQGSYEQYF.

CDR3 bases: TGTGCCAGCAGTTACCTCAGCGCTGGGGCCAACGTCCTGACTTTC. It is translated as CASSYLSAGANVLTF. V is TRBV6-2 or TRBV6-3 and J is TRBJ2-6; D uncertain. Looked up from germline, CDR1 is MNHEY and CDR2 is SVGEGT. Trimming left V 2 bases short and J 2 bases short, with 7 bases between. The CDR3 contains 15 residues.

This clonotype was observed many times. This rearrangement joins TRBV11-1 to TRBJ2-1, with 10 bases that match TRBD2. Germline V gene sequence: CDR1 SGHAT, CDR2 FQDESV (reference sequence). This CDR3 is built from 18 residues. V was clipped by 5 bases and J by 2 bases; unmatched bases: 12. The DNA of the CDR3 is TGTGCCAGCAGCGCCATGCCCCGCAGCGGGAGGGCCTACAATGAGCAGTTCTTC. Protein product: CASSAMPRSGRAYNEQFF.

The chain couples TRBV12-3 or TRBV12-4 to TRBJ2-2; TRBD2 agrees at 10 bases. The ends lost 4 bases at V and 1 base at J; junction bases unmatched: 6. The CDR3 totals 17 residues. The DNA of the CDR3 is TGTGCCAGCAGTTCGCTAGCGGGGGACCTGAACACCGGGGAGCTGTTTTTT. Protein sequence: CASSSLAGDLNTGELFF.

This clonotype was detected a few times. This chain links TRBV7-9 with TRBJ2-1; the D is unclear. The CDR3 covers 12 residues. The V gene lost 3 bases and the J gene lost 9 bases, with 9 bases spanning the gap. Germline loops: CDR1 SEHNR, CDR2 FQNEAQ (reference sequence). In DNA, the CDR3 is TGTGCCAGCAGCTTTATTTCGGGTGAGCAGTTCTTC. It yields the protein CASSFISGEQFF.

V is TRBV30 and J is TRBJ2-7, with 11 bases lining up with TRBD2. CDR1 and CDR2 from the germline V gene are GTSNPN and SVGIG (reference sequence). V lost 1 base and J lost 0; bases outside the gene matches: 8. The CDR3 consists of 17 residues. CDR3 region: CAWSETLGTSGSYEQYF. The CDR3 region has the DNA TGTGCCTGGAGTGAGACTCTCGGGACTAGCGGCTCCTACGAGCAGTACTTC. Variable domain in full (rest from reference TRBV30 and TRBJ2-7): SQTIHQWPATLVQPVGSPLSLECTVEGTSNPNLYWYRQAAGRGLQLLFYSVGIGQISSEVPQNLSASRPQDRQFILSSKKLLLSDSGFYLCAWSETLGTSGSYEQYFGPGTRLTVT.

This clonotype turned up a few times. The V gene is TRBV5-4, the J gene TRBJ2-7; D not resolved. CDR1 is SGHNT and CDR2 is YYREEE in the germline V gene (reference sequence). V lost 4 bases, J lost 6 bases, and 17 bases lay in between. The CDR3 consists of 14 residues. The CDR3: CASSPDRVEGEQYF. In DNA form, the CDR3 reads TGTGCCAGCAGCCCCGACCGGGTTGAAGGCGAGCAGTACTTC.

This clonotype was detected only a few times. The chain has TRBV7-9 and TRBJ1-1; TRBD1 is a possible D gene (6 bases). Germline CDR1 SEHNR, CDR2 FQNEAQ (reference sequence). The CDR3 sequence is 14 residues long. V was trimmed by 4 bases and J by 4 bases, leaving 13 bases between them. The CDR3 region is CASSYAGGVTEAFF. DNA of the CDR3: TGTGCCAGCAGCTATGCGGGGGGCGTCACTGAAGCTTTCTTT.

This clonotype was seen a handful of times. This sequence joins TRBV4-1 and TRBJ2-1, with 9 positions matching TRBD2. V dropped 4 bases and J dropped 9; count of bases not matched to a gene: 19. From germline, CDR1 is MGHRA and CDR2 YSYEKL. CDR3 length: 18 amino acids. CDR3 protein: CASSLQPGGLAGACEQFF. The CDR3 DNA sequence: TGCGCCAGCAGCCTCCAGCCGGGGGGTTTAGCGGGAGCTTGTGAGCAGTTCTTC.

This chain joins TRBV4-3 and TRBJ2-2; the D is unclear. V lost 0 bases and J lost 1, with 6 bases in between. CDR3 length equals 15 residues. Germline assignment: CDR1 LGHNA and CDR2 YSLEER. The CDR3 DNA follows: TGCGCCAGCAGCCAAGACTACATGAACACCGGGGAGCTGTTTTTT. Its protein is CASSQDYMNTGELFF.

This clonotype was counted a few times. J is TRBJ2-1 and V is TRBV3-1; D gene uncertain. With 7 bases removed from V and 7 bases from J, the gap between germline ends came to 5 bases. CDR1 LGHDT and CDR2 YNNKEL come from the germline V gene (reference sequence). The CDR3 is 10 residues long. Here the CDR3 reads CASMGNEQFF. In DNA, the CDR3 is TGTGCCAGCATGGGAAATGAGCAGTTCTTC.

As to this clonotype: A read error may account for a junction end that differs from germline. The chain is built from TRBV5-1 and TRBJ1-2, with a weak D call TRBD1 (5 bases). The CDR3 runs to 15 residues. In germline, CDR1 is SGHRS, CDR2 YFSETQ. CDR3 nucleotides: TGCGCCAGCGGCTTGGGGCACCTTTTTAACTATGGCTACACCTTC. Protein: CASGLGHLFNYGYTF. The entire variable domain, with the rest obtained from reference TRBV5-1 and TRBJ1-2, is as follows: KAGVTQTPRYLIKTRGQQVTLSCSPISGHRSVSWYQQTPGQGLQFLFEYFSETQRNKGNFPGRFSGRQFSNSRSEMNVSTLELGDSALYLCASGLGHLFNYGYTFGSGTRLTVV.

In its sample, this clonotype was seen many times. The chain links TRBV6-1 to TRBJ2-3, with D perhaps given as TRBD1 or TRBD2 (5 bases each). CDR1 and CDR2 from the germline V gene are MNHNS and SASEGT. V was pared by 7 bases and J by 0 bases, with 8 bases between. CDR3 length: 13 amino acids. CDR3 loop: CASTRDSTDTQYF. The CDR3 DNA sequence: TGTGCCAGCACGAGGGACAGCACAGATACGCAGTATTTT.

Of note for this clonotype: Its ends do not fully match the called genes, so a read error is possible. The chain carries TRBV5-6 and TRBJ2-7; D is ambiguous. In germline, CDR1 is SGHDT, CDR2 YYEEEE. This CDR3 region has 14 residues. This chain's CDR3 is CASSLDRPPYEQYF. The DNA of the CDR3 is TGTGCCAGCAGTTTGGATAGGCCTCCCTACGAGCAGTACTTC.

As for this clonotype: With a much larger clone just one base away, this may be a read error. The chain combines TRBV3-1 with TRBJ1-1; D remains unclear. Germline lookup yields CDR1 LGHDT and CDR2 YNNKEL (reference sequence). V lost 5 bases, J lost 7 bases, and 14 bases lay in between. CDR3 size: 13 residues. The CDR3 reads CASSDPGLNEAFF. The CDR3 DNA reads TGTGCCAGCAGCGATCCAGGACTCAATGAAGCTTTCTTT.

This clonotype was counted ten times or more. V is TRBV5-1 and J is TRBJ2-7, with a weak D call TRBD2 (5 bases). The CDR3 sequence is 15 residues long. The V end lost 0 bases, the J end lost 7 bases, and 17 bases lay between the germline ends. CDR1 SGHRS and CDR2 YFSETQ come from the germline V gene. For the CDR3, the DNA is TGCGCCAGCAGCTTGGGTGGGCTCAACAAGCGGGAGCAGTACTTC. This translates into CASSLGGLNKREQYF.